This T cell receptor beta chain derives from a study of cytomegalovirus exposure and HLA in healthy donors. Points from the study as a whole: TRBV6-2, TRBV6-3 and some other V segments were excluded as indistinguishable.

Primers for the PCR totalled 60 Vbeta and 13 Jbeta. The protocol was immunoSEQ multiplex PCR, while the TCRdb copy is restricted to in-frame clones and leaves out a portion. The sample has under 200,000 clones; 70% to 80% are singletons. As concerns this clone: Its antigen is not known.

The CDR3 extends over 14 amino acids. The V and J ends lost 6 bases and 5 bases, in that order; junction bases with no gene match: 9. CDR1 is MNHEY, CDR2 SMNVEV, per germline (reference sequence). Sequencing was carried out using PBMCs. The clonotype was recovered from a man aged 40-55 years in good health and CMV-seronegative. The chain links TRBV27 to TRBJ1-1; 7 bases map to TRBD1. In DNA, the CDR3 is TGTGCCAGCAGACAAGACAGGGTAGGAACTGAAGCTTTCTTT. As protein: CASRQDRVGTEAFF.